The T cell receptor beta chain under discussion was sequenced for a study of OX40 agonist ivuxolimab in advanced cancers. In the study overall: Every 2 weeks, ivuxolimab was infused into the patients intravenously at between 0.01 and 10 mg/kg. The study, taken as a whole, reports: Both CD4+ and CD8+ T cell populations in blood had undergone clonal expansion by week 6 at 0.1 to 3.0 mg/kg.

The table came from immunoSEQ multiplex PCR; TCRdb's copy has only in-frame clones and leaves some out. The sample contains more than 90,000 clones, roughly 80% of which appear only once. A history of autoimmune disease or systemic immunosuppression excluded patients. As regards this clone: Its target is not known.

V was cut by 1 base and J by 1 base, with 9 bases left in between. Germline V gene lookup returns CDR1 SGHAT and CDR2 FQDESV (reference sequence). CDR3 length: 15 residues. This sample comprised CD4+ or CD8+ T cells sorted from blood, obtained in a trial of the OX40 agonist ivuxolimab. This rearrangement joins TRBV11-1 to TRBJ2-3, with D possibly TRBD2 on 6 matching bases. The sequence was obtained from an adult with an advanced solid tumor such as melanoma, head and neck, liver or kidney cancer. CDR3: CASSLERARTDTQYF. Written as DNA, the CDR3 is TGTGCCAGCAGCTTAGAGCGGGCACGCACAGATACGCAGTATTTT.